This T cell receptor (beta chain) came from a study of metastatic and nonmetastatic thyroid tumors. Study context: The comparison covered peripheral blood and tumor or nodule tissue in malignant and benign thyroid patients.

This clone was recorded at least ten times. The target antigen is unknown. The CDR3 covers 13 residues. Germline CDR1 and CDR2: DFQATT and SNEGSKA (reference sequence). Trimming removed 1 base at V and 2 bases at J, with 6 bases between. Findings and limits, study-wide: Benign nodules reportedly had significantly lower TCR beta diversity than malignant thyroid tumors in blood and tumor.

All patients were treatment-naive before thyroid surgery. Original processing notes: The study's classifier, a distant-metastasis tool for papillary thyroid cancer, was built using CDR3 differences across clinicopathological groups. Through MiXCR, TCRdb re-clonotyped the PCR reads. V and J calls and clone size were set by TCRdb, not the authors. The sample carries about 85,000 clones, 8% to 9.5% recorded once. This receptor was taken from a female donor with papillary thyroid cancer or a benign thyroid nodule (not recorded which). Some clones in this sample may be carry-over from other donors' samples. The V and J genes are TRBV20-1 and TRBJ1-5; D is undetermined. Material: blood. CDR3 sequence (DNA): TGCAGTGCTAGAGCCCCGGGCAATCAGCCCCAGCATTTT. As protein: CSARAPGNQPQHF.